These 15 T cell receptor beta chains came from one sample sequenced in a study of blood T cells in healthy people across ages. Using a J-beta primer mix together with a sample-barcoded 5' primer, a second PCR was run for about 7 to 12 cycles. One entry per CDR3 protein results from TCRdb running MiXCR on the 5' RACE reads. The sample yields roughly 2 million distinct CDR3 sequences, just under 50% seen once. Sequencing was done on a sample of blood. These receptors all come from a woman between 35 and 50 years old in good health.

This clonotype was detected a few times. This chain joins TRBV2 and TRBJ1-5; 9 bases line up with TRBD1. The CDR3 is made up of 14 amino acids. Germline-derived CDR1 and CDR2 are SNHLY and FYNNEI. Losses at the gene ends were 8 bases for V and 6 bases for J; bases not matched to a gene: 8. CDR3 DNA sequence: TGTGCCAGCGTAGGACAGGGGAGTTTTCAGCCCCAGCATTTT. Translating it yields CASVGQGSFQPQHF.

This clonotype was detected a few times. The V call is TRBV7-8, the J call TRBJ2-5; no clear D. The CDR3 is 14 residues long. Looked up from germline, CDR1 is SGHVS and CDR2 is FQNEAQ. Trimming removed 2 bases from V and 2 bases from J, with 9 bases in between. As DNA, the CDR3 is TGTGCCAGCAGCTTATACCAGGAACAAGAGACCCAGTACTTC. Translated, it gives CASSLYQEQETQYF.

The CDR3 loop is CSASSQGRVNQPQHF. The DNA for the CDR3 is TGCAGTGCTAGTTCTCAGGGGAGGGTCAATCAGCCCCAGCATTTT. V gene TRBV20-1 combines with J gene TRBJ1-5; TRBD1 is a possible D gene (6 bases). This CDR3 comprises 15 residues. V dropped 3 bases and J dropped 3 bases, with 15 bases sitting between them. From germline, CDR1 is DFQATT and CDR2 SNEGSKA (reference sequence).

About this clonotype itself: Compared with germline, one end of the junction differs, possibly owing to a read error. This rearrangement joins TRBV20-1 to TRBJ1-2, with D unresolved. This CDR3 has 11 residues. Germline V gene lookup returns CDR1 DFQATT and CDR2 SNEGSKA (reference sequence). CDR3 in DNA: TGCAGCGCTAGAGTGGCAGATGGCTACACCTTC. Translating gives CSARVADGYTF.

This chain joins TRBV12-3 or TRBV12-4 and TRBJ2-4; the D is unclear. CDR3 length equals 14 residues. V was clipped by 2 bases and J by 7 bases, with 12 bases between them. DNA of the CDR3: TGTGCCAGCAGTTTAAGGGCGGCCGAGAACATTCAGTACTTC. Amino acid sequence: CASSLRAAENIQYF.

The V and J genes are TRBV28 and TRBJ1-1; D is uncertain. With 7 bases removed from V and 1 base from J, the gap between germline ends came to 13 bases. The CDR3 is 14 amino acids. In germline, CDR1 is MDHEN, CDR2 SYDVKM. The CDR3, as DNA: TGTGCCAGCACCCCCACCAGCCCGAACACTGAAGCTTTCTTT. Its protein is CASTPTSPNTEAFF.

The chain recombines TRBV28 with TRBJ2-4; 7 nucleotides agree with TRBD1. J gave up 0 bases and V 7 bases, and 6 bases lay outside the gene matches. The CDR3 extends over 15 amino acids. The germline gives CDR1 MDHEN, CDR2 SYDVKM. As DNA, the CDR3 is TGTGCCAGCATTACAGGGGTGTTAGCCAAAAACATTCAGTACTTC. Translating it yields CASITGVLAKNIQYF.

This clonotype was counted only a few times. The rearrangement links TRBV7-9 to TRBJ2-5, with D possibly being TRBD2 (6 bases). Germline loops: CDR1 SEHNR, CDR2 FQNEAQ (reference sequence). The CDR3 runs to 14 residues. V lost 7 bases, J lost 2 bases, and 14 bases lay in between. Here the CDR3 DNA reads TGTGCCAGCACCCCACGGGGGATACAAGAGACCCAGTACTTC. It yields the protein CASTPRGIQETQYF.

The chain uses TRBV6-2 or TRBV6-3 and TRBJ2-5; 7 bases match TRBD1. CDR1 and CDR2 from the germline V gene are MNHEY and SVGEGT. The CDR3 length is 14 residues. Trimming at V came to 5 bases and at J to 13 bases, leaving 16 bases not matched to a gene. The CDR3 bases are TGTGCCAGCAGTACTCTTATCCGGGACAGTACTACGTACTTC. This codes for CASSTLIRDSTTYF.

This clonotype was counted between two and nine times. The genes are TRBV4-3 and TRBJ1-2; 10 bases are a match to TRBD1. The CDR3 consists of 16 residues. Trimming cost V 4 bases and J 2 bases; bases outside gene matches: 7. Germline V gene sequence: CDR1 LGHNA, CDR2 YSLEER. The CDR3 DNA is TGCGCCAGCAGCCCAGTTTCGGACAGGGGGAACTATGGCTACACCTTC. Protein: CASSPVSDRGNYGYTF.

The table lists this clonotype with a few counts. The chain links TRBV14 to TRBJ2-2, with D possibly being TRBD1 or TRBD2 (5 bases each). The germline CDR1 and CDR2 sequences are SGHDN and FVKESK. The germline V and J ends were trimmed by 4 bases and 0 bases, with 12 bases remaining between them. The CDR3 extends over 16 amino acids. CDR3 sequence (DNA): TGTGCCAGCAGCCTCTCGAGGGGCACGAACACCGGGGAGCTGTTTTTT. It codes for CASSLSRGTNTGELFF.

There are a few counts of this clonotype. CDR3 loop: CSVATAPNQPQHF. DNA of the CDR3: TGCAGCGTTGCCACGGCCCCAAATCAGCCCCAGCATTTT. V gene TRBV29-1 combines with J gene TRBJ1-5, with D uncertain. V lost 4 bases, J lost 4 bases, and 11 bases lay in between. The CDR3 runs 13 residues. Germline V CDR1 and CDR2: SQVTM, ANQGSEA.

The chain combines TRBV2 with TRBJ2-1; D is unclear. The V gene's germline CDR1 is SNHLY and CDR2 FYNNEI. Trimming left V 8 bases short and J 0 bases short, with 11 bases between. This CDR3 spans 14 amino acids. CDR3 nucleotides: TGTGCCAGCTTACTACAGAGCTCCTACAATGAGCAGTTCTTC. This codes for CASLLQSSYNEQFF.

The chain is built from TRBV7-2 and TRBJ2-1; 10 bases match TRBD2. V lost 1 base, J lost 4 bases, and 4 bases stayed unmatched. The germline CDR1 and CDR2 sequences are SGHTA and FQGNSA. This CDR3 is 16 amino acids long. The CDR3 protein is CASSLVLAGDYNEQFF. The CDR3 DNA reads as TGTGCCAGCAGCTTAGTTCTAGCGGGGGATTACAATGAGCAGTTCTTC.

The CDR3: CASSQGEGATNEKLFF. CDR3 bases: TGTGCCAGCAGCCAAGGGGAGGGAGCAACTAATGAAAAACTGTTTTTT. The chain employs TRBV3-1 and TRBJ1-4; no clear D. V dropped 1 base and J dropped 0 bases, with 9 bases sitting between them. CDR3 length: 16 amino acids. Per germline, CDR1 LGHDT and CDR2 YNNKEL (reference sequence). Variable domain in full (rest from reference TRBV3-1 and TRBJ1-4): DTAVSQTPKYLVTQMGNDKSIKCEQNLGHDTMYWYKQDSKKFLKIMFSYNNKELIINETVPNRFSPKSPDKAHLNLHINSLELGDSAVYFCASSQGEGATNEKLFFGSGTQLSVL.